This T cell receptor beta chain was sequenced during a study of T cell responses to AZD1222 COVID-19 vaccine. General observations from the study: The reported proportion of spike-specific TCRs targeting unmutated variant regions was nearly half. There were mostly white British donors and more females than males, and clonal diversity was possibly underestimated. Among AZD1222 vaccinees, only 5 or 6 were seropositive at baseline. Repertoires were collected only later (after the peak T cell response had occurred).

Repertoires were generated with immunoSEQ multiplex PCR, while TCRdb's copy carries only in-frame clones and drops some. This sample carries approximately 70,000 clones, around 89% of them seen once, and the ten largest clones take more than 4%. The V gene lost 4 bases and the J gene lost 1 base, with 11 bases spanning the gap. The CDR3 is 14 amino acids. Germline CDR1 reads MGHRA; CDR2 reads YSYEKL. This clone was counted only a few times. Its target is unknown. The chain uses TRBV4-1 and TRBJ2-7, with D possibly TRBD1 on 5 matching bases. The clonotype originates from an adult who received the MenACWY meningococcal vaccine as a control. The source material was peripheral blood, sampled 28 days after the second dose of the MenACWY control vaccine. CDR3 in amino acids: CASSLSRVSYEQYF. The CDR3 DNA reads TGCGCCAGCAGCCTATCCAGGGTGTCCTACGAGCAGTACTTC.